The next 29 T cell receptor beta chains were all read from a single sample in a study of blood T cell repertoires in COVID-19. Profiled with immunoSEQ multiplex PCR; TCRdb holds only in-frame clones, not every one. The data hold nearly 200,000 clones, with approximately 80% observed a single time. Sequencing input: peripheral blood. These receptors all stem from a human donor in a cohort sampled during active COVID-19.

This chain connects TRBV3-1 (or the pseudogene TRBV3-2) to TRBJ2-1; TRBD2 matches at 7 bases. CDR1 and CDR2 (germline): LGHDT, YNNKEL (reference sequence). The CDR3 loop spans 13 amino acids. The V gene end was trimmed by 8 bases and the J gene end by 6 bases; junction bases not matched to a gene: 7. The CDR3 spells CASLLRGTNEQFF. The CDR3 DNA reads TGTGCCAGCCTTTTGCGGGGGACCAATGAGCAGTTCTTC.

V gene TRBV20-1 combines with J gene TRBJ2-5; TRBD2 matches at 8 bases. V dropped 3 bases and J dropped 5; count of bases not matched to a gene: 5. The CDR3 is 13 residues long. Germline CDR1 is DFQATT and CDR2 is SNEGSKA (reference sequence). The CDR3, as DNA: TGCAGTGCTAGTCGGGGGGGCTTTGAGACCCAGTACTTC. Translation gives CSASRGGFETQYF.

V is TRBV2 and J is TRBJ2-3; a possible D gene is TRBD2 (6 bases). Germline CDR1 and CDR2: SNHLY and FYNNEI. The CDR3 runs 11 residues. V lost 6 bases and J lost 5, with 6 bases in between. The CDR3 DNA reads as TGTGCCAGCAGGGGGGGAGATACGCAGTATTTT. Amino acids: CASRGGDTQYF.

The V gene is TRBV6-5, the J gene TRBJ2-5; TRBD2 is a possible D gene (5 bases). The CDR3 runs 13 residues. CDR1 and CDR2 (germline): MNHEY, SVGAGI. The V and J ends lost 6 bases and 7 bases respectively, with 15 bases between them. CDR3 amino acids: CASRPTRRGTQYF. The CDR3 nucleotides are TGTGCCAGCAGACCAACACGTCGGGGGACCCAGTACTTC.

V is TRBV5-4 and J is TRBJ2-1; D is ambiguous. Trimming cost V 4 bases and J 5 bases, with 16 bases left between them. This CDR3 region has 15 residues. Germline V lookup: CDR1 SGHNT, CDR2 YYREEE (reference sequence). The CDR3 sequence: CASSPEVFGDNEQFF. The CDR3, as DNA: TGTGCCAGCAGCCCGGAAGTTTTTGGAGACAATGAGCAGTTCTTC.

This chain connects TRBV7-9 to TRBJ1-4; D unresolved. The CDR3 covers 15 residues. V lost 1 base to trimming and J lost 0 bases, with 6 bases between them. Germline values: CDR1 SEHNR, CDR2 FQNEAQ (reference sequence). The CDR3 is CASSLDGATNEKLFF. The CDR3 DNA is TGTGCCAGCAGCTTAGACGGAGCAACTAATGAAAAACTGTTTTTT.

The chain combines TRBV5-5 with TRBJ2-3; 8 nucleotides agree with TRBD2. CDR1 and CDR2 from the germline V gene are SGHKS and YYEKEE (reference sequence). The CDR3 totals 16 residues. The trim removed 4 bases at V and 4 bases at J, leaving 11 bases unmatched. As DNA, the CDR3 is TGTGCCAGCAGCACGCAGGTGGGACTAGGCGCAGATACGCAGTATTTT. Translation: CASSTQVGLGADTQYF.

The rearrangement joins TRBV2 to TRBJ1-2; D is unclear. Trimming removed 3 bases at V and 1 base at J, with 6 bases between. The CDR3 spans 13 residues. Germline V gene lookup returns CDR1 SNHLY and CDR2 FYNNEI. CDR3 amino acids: CASSDILNYGYTF. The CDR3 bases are TGTGCCAGCAGTGACATACTTAACTATGGCTACACCTTC.

CDR3 residues: CATSRGVRVSEQFF. The CDR3 DNA follows: TGTGCCACCAGCAGAGGTGTCAGGGTGAGTGAGCAGTTCTTC. The J gene is TRBJ2-1, the V gene TRBV15; D may be TRBD1 (5 bases). The V gene lost 1 base and the J gene lost 9 bases, with 13 bases spanning the gap. CDR1 and CDR2 from the germline V gene are LNHNV and YYDKDF (reference sequence). The CDR3 sequence is 14 residues long. The full variable domain, rest sourced from reference TRBV15 and TRBJ2-1, is DAMVIQNPRYQVTQFGKPVTLSCSQTLNHNVMYWYQQKSSQAPKLLFHYYDKDFNNEADTPDNFQSRRPNTSFCFLDIRSPGLGDTAMYLCATSRGVRVSEQFFGPGTRLTVL.

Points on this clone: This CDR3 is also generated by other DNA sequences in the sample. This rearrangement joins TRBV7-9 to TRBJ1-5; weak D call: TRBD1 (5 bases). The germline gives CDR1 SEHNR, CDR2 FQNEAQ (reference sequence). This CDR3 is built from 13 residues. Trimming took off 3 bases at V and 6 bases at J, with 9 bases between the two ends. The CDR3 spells CASSLGGGQPQHF. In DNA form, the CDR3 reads TGTGCCAGCAGCTTGGGCGGGGGTCAGCCCCAGCATTTT. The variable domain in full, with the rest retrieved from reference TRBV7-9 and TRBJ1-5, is DTGVSQNPRHKITKRGQNVTFRCDPISEHNRLYWYRQTLGQGPEFLTYFQNEAQLEKSRLLSDRFSAERPKGSFSTLEIQRTEQGDSAMYLCASSLGGGQPQHFGDGTRLSIL.

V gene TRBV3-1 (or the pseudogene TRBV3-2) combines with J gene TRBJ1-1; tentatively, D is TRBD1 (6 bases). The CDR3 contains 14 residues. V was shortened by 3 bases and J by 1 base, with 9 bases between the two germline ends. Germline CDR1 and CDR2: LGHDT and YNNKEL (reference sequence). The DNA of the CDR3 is TGTGCCAGCAGCCACCTGACAGGGAACACTGAAGCTTTCTTT. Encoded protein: CASSHLTGNTEAFF.

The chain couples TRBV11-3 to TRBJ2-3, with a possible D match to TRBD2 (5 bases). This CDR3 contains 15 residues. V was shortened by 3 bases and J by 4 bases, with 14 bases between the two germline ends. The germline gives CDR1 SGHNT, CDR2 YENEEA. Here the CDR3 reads CASSFGGGPSDTQYF. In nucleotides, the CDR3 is TGTGCCAGCAGCTTCGGCGGAGGACCGTCAGATACGCAGTATTTT. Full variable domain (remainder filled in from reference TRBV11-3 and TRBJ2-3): EAGVVQSPRYKIIEKKQPVAFWCNPISGHNTLYWYLQNLGQGPELLIRYENEEAVDDSQLPKDRFSAERLKGVDSTLKIQPAELGDSAVYLCASSFGGGPSDTQYFGPGTRLTVL.

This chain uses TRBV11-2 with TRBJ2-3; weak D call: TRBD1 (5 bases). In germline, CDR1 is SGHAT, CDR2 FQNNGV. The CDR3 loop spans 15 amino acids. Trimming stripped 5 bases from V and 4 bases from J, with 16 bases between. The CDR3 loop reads CASSLSAGLADTQYF. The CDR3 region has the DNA TGTGCCAGCAGCCTGTCGGCAGGGTTGGCAGATACGCAGTATTTT.

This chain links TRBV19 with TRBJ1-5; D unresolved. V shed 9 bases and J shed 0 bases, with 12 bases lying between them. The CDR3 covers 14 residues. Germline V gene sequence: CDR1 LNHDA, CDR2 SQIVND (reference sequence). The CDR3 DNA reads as TGTGCCAGCACTAGGGCCGATAGCAATCAGCCCCAGCATTTT. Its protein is CASTRADSNQPQHF.

The chain's CDR3 is CASSLGTSGDTQYF. The CDR3 DNA reads as TGTGCCAGCAGCTTAGGGACTAGTGGGGATACGCAGTATTTT. The chain uses TRBV7-2 and TRBJ2-3; TRBD2 agrees at 7 bases. The germline V gene encodes CDR1 SGHTA and CDR2 FQGNSA. V shed 1 base and J 6 bases; nucleotides not matched to a gene: 4. The CDR3 runs to 14 residues.

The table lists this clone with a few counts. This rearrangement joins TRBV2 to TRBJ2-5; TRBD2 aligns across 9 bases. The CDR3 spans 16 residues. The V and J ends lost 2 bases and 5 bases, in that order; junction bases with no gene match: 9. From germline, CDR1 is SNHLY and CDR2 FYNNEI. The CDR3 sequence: CASSERVAGAGETQYF. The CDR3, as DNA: TGTGCCAGCAGTGAACGGGTAGCGGGAGCCGGGGAGACCCAGTACTTC. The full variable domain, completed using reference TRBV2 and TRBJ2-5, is EPEVTQTPSHQVTQMGQEVILRCVPISNHLYFYWYRQILGQKVEFLVSFYNNEISEKSEIFDDQFSVERPDGSNFTLKIRSTKLEDSAMYFCASSERVAGAGETQYFGPGTRLLVL.

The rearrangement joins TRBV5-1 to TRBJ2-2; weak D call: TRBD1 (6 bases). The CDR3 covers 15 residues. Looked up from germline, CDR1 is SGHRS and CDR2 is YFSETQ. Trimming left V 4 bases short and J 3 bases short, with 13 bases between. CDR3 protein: CASSPGQSHTGELFF. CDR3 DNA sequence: TGCGCCAGCAGCCCCGGACAGTCCCACACCGGGGAGCTGTTTTTT.

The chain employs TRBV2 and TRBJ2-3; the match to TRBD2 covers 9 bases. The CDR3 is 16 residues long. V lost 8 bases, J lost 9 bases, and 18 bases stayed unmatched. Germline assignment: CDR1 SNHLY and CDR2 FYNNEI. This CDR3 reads CASRSRVTSGKGTQYF. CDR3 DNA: TGTGCCAGCCGCTCCCGCGTGACTAGCGGCAAGGGCACGCAGTATTTT.

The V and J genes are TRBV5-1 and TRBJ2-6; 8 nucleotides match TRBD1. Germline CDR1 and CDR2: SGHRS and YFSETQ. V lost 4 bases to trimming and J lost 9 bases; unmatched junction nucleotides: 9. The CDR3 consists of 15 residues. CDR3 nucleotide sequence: TGCGCCAGCAGCGCGACAGGGGCCGGGCTCAACGTCCTGACTTTC. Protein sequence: CASSATGAGLNVLTF.

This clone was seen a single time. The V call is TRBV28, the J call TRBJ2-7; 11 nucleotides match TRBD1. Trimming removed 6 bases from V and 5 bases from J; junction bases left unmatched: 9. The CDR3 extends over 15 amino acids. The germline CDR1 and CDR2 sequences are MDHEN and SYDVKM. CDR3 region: CASSPLRDRGNEQYF. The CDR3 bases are TGTGCCAGCAGCCCTCTCCGGGACAGGGGGAACGAGCAGTACTTC.

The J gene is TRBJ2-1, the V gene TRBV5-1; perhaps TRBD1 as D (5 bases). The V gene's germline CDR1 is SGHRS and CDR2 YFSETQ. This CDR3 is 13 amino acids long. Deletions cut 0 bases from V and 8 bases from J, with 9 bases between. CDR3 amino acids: CASSLAGSDEQFF. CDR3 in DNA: TGCGCCAGCAGCTTGGCAGGGTCCGATGAGCAGTTCTTC.

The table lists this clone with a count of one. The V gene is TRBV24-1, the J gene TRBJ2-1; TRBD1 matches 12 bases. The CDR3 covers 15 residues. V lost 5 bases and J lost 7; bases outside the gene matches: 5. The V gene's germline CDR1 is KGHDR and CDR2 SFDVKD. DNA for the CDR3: TGTGCCACCAGTGTAGCGGGACAGGGGGCAAATGAGCAGTTCTTC. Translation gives CATSVAGQGANEQFF.

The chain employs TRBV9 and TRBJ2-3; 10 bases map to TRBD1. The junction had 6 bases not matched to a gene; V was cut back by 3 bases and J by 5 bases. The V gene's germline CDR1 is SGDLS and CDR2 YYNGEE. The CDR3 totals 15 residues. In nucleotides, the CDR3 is TGTGCCAGCAGCGACGGGACAGGGGTCGGAGATACGCAGTATTTT. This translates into CASSDGTGVGDTQYF.

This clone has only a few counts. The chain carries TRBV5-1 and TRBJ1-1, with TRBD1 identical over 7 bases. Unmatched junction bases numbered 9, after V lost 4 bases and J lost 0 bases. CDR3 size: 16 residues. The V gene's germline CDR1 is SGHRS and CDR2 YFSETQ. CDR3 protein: CASSLRGNDMNTEAFF. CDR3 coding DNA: TGCGCCAGCAGCCTCAGGGGGAATGATATGAACACTGAAGCTTTCTTT.

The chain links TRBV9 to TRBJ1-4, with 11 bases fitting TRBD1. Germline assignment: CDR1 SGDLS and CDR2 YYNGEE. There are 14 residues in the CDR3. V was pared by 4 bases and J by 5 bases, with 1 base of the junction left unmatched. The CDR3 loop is CASSRDRGNEKLFF. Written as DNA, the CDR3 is TGTGCCAGCAGCCGGGACAGGGGGAATGAAAAACTGTTTTTT.

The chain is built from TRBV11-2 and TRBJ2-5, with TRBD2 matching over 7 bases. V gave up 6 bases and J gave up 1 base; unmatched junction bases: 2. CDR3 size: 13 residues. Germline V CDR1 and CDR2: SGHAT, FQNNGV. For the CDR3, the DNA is TGTGCCAGCAGTCGCGGGGGCCAAGAGACCCAGTACTTC. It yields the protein CASSRGGQETQYF.

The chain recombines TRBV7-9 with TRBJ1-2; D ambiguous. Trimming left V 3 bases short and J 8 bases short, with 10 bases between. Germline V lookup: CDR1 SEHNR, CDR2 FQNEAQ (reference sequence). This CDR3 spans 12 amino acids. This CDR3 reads CASSLEEVGYTF. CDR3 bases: TGTGCCAGCAGCTTGGAGGAGGTCGGCTACACCTTC.

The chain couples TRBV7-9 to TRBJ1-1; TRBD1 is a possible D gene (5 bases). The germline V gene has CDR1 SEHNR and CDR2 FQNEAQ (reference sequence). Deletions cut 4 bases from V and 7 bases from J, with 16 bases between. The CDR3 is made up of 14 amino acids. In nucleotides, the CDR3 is TGTGCCAGCAGCTCAACGCCAGGGTCTATTGAAGCTTTCTTT. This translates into CASSSTPGSIEAFF.

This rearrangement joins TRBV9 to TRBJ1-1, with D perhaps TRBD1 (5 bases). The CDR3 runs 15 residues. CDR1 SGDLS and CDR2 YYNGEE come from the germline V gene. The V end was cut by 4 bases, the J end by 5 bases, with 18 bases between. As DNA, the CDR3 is TGTGCCAGCAGCTCCTATCCTAAAGGGGAAACTGAAGCTTTCTTT. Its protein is CASSSYPKGETEAFF.